A selection of T cell receptor beta chains follows, all from one sample in a study of blood T cell repertoires in COVID-19. TCRdb keeps only in-frame clones here, not all; method: immunoSEQ multiplex PCR. This sample yields 85,000 to 100,000 clones, of which 70% to 80% are seen a single time; 24% belongs to the top ten. The material sequenced was peripheral blood. The receptors here all came from a human donor in a cohort sampled during active COVID-19. The CDR3 runs from the conserved cysteine through the conserved F or W. Fields, in order: V gene, D gene, J gene, CDR3 protein. A D gene is named only where the DNA matches it firmly.

TRBV7-8	TRBD1	TRBJ1-1	CASSSRTGINTEAFF
TRBV7-9	.	TRBJ1-3	CASSLREAIYF
TRBV12-3/TRBV12-4	TRBD2	TRBJ2-1	CASSLSAGDEQFF
TRBV5-1	.	TRBJ1-3	CASSLGPQGSGNTIYF
TRBV5-4	.	TRBJ2-2	CASKTLGTWVATGELFF
TRBV29-1	TRBD1	TRBJ2-5	CSVGGTGGSETQYF
TRBV28	.	TRBJ2-7	CASSLGGSLIEQYF
TRBV29-1	.	TRBJ2-5	CSVETYRVETQYF
TRBV6-6	TRBD1	TRBJ2-1	CASSPPGQFFF
TRBV23-1	.	TRBJ1-5	CASSQRSNQPQHF
TRBV6-2/TRBV6-3	.	TRBJ1-2	CASSSARTNYGYTF
TRBV15	.	TRBJ2-2	CATSRRLEFGGELFF
TRBV7-2	.	TRBJ1-5	CASSPQGGQPQHF
TRBV4-2	.	TRBJ2-3	CASSYAGGNTDTQYF
TRBV7-9	TRBD1	TRBJ2-5	CASSPQGGAETQYF
TRBV28	.	TRBJ2-3	CATSSDLGTDTQYF
TRBV4-3	.	TRBJ2-6	CASSQSLAGANVLTF
TRBV5-1	TRBD2	TRBJ2-3	CASMVGAGDTQYF
TRBV9	TRBD1	TRBJ1-1	CASSAAGTGNTEAFF
TRBV27	TRBD1	TRBJ2-3	CASSSGTGDTQYF
TRBV12-3/TRBV12-4	.	TRBJ2-1	CASSFFHEQFF
TRBV14	.	TRBJ2-1	CASSLAGPNNEQFF
TRBV24-1	TRBD1	TRBJ2-1	CATSAGGNEQFF
TRBV25-1	.	TRBJ2-1	CASSGTSSGPGHNEQFF
TRBV5-1	TRBD1	TRBJ2-1	CASSPRTGNDEQFF
TRBV20-1	TRBD1	TRBJ1-5	CSASQGGEDQPQHF
TRBV7-9	TRBD1	TRBJ1-6	CASSLGTGGADSPLHF
TRBV7-9	TRBD2	TRBJ2-5	CASSFRSGRPLVETQYF
TRBV12-3/TRBV12-4	.	TRBJ1-2	CASSPRMDGYTF
TRBV4-2	.	TRBJ1-3	CASSQEAAEKNTIYF
TRBV5-1	TRBD1	TRBJ1-1	CASSLWGQGKDTEAFF
TRBV7-8	TRBD2	TRBJ2-7	CASSLGLAGGNEQYF
TRBV10-3	TRBD1	TRBJ2-7	CAIRGDSPYEQYF
TRBV29-1	TRBD1	TRBJ2-7	CSANPAGGNEQYF
TRBV5-1	TRBD2	TRBJ2-2	CASSETPAGENTGELFF
TRBV11-2	TRBD1	TRBJ1-4	CASSLDGGQGNEKLFF
TRBV9	TRBD2	TRBJ2-2	CASSVGLAGLVGELFF
TRBV4-1	TRBD2	TRBJ2-1	CASFPGLAGEGEQFF
TRBV28	TRBD2	TRBJ2-1	CASSSGTSGWSGEQFF
TRBV4-1	.	TRBJ1-6	CASSQEETRKDTLHF
TRBV6-1	TRBD1	TRBJ2-5	CASSEGWGQSAQETQYF